This entry concerns a single T cell receptor beta chain. Its antigen is unknown. Measured with immunoSEQ multiplex PCR; TCRdb has only the in-frame clones, and not every one. The sample records some 500,000 clones, approximately 95% being singletons. This entry comes from a study of shared clonotypes between healthy human individuals. CDR1 SEHNR and CDR2 FQNEAQ come from the germline V gene (reference sequence). Trimming removed 2 bases from V and 5 bases from J, with 13 bases in between. The CDR3 spans 14 residues. Whole-study findings and limits: Blood was the sole source, and tissue repertoires probably differ. It was the non-shared clonotypes that had lower generation probabilities than clonotypes shared by all four donors.

The TCR comes from a woman under 40 in good health. The specimen sequenced was naive CD4+ T cells sorted from blood. The subset: CD45RA+ positively selected. This chain links TRBV7-9 with TRBJ2-7; TRBD2 is a possible D gene (6 bases). CDR3: CASSLLSGVDEQYF. The CDR3 nucleotides read TGTGCCAGCAGCTTACTCTCGGGGGTCGACGAGCAGTACTTC.